This T cell receptor beta chain appears in the sequencing data of a study of T-cell memory formation after mild COVID-19. As for the study in general: TCR clusters were largely donor specific.

Notes on the study in general: In pre-infection memory, a portion of responding clones appeared, which suggested that cross-reactive memory joined. Clones shrinking from day 15 to 85 showed even CD4/CD8 mixes; later expanders tilted CD4+.

This clonotype was found a few times. Its antigen is not identified. Constant-segment primers and 5'RACE yielded cDNA libraries for TCR alpha and TCR beta, each carrying sample barcodes and UMIs. TCRdb independently ran MiXCR on the 5' RACE reads; one entry per CDR3 protein. The sample comprises a few hundred thousand distinct CDR3 sequences, 25% of which are singletons, and approximately 12% rests with the top ten. Trimming cost V 1 base and J 9 bases; bases outside gene matches: 12. Germline lookup yields CDR1 SEHNR and CDR2 FQNEAQ (reference sequence). The CDR3 runs to 17 residues. Specimen: PBMCs or a T cell subset sorted from them (not recorded which). This TCR derives from an adult woman who had mild COVID-19 (a few samples of this study predate the infection). Cell type and time point are not known. J is TRBJ1-6 and V is TRBV7-9; 7 bases fit TRBD1. CDR3 bases: TGTGCCAGCAGCTTAGGACTGGCGGGACAGTCCTTTTCACCCCTCCACTTT. Its translation: CASSLGLAGQSFSPLHF.